The clone carrying this T cell receptor beta chain was recorded only once. TCRdb's table, derived via immunoSEQ multiplex PCR, lists solely in-frame clones and lacks some. This sample yields fewer than 85,000 clones, of which over 80% are seen a single time; about 2.2% belongs to the top ten. This record comes from a study of ipilimumab plus nivolumab after autologous stem cell transplantation. Study-level background: The DLBCL cohort had primary refractory and relapsed disease, with 18-month progression-free survival of approximately 83% and 30%.

Trimming cost V 11 bases and J 2 bases; bases outside gene matches: 5. Germline V gene lookup returns CDR1 MNHEY and CDR2 SVGAGI. CDR3 length equals 13 residues. The TCR sequence derives from a male donor with diffuse large B-cell lymphoma. The sequencing here drew on PBMCs, taken in a trial of ipilimumab plus nivolumab as post-transplant consolidation. The rearrangement joins TRBV6-5 to TRBJ2-2; 7 bases align to TRBD1. Written as DNA, the CDR3 is TGTGCCGCCAGGGGGACCAACACCGGGGAGCTGTTTTTT. Encoded protein: CAARGTNTGELFF.